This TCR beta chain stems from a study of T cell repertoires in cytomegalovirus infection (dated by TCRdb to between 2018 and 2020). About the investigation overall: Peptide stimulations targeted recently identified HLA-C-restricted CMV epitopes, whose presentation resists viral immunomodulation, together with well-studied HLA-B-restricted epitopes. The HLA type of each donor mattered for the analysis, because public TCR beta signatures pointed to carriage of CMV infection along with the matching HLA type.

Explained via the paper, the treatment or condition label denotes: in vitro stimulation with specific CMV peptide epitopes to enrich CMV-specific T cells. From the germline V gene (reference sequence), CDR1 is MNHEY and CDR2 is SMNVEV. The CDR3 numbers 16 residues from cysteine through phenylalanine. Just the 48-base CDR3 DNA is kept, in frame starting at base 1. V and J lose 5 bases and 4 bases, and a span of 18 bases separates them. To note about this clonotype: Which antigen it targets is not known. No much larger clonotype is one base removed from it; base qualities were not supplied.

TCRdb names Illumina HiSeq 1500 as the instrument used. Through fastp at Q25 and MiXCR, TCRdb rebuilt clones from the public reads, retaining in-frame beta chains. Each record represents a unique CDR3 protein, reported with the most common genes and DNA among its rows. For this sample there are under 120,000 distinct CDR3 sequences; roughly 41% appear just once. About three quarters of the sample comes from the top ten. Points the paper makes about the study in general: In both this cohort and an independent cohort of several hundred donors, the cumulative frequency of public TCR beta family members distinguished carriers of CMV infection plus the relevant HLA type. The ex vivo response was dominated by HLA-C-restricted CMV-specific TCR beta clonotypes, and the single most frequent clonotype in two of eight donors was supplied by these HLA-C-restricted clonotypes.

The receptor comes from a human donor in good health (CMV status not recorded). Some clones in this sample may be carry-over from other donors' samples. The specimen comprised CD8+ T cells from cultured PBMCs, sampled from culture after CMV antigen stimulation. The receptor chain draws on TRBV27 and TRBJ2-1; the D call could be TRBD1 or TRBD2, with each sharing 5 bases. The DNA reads TGTGCCAGCAGTCCCCACGGGGCCAGCGAATACAATGAGCAGTTCTTC. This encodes CASSPHGASEYNEQFF.